This TCR beta chain was observed in a study of blood T cell repertoires in COVID-19 (dated by TCRdb to the early 2020s). Describing the broader study: Samples covering the acute and convalescent phases of COVID-19 were provided by collaborators in the United States, Italy and Spain. Deeply sampled blood TCRbeta repertoires from subjects exposed to, actively infected with, or recovered from COVID-19 were included in the dataset. A de-identified subject ID, COVID-19 status, age in years and sex were almost always included in the sample metadata. The samples were drawn from the first 160 participants of the ongoing ImmuneRACE study and from 1,254 subjects provided by 6 global collaborators. The material from the prospective study consisted of cDNA or gDNA derived from T cells, B-cell-depleted T cells, or PBMCs. Where HLA class I and class II types were available, the types were taken from metadata supplied by the sample provider, not from assay-based typing. A freely available public database, intended as a resource for researchers studying the immune response to SARS-CoV-2, is where the repertoires were released. Beyond this particular receptor, the publication reports: The amount of clinical and demographic metadata varied by source and participant and was provided uncurated.

Inclusive of the bounding cysteine and phenylalanine, the CDR3 is 15 residues long. The only DNA kept is the CDR3, 45 bases in frame from the first base. Reading the germline V gene gives CDR1 MNHEY and CDR2 SVGEGT. Trimming costs V 6 bases and J 0 bases, and their ends lie 12 bases apart. The immunoSEQ Assay, a bias-controlled multiplex PCR, was used to amplify TCRbeta CDR3 regions from genomic DNA. Per the source publication's procedure: The number of nucleated cells in each sample was estimated by amplification of reference gene primers within the assay. To quantify the absolute abundance of each unique TCRbeta CDR3 rearrangement, sequence reads were collapsed and filtered. For each sample, productive Simpson clonality was calculated by taking the square root of Simpson's diversity index across productive rearrangements. The table comes from immuneACCESS by way of TCRdb, which keeps in-frame sequences with V and J called. Part of the clones is missing from these tables; in studies checked, under half for an unresolved V gene and the rest for unknown reasons. Clone size and the V and J calls come from that table; the DNA yielded D and trimming. A total of around 190,000 clones appear in this sample, more than 75% of them only once. The ten largest clonotypes hold approximately 4% of the sample.

Notes on this clone: What antigen it recognizes has not been identified. Base qualities are not at hand, and no much larger clone is one base apart.

The collaborating institutions used their own protocols to collect whole blood in K2EDTA tubes. For TCRbeta analysis, collaborator samples were shipped as frozen whole blood, as isolated PBMCs, or as DNA extracted from either sample type. The source of this sequence is a human donor in a cohort sampled during active COVID-19. The sequenced material came from peripheral blood. The V and J segments used are TRBV6-2 or TRBV6-3 and TRBJ2-4; tentative D gene TRBD2, with 6 bases matching. The CDR3 has the sequence CASSLGGLAKNIQYF. The base sequence is TGTGCCAGCAGCCTGGGAGGACTAGCCAAAAACATTCAGTACTTC.